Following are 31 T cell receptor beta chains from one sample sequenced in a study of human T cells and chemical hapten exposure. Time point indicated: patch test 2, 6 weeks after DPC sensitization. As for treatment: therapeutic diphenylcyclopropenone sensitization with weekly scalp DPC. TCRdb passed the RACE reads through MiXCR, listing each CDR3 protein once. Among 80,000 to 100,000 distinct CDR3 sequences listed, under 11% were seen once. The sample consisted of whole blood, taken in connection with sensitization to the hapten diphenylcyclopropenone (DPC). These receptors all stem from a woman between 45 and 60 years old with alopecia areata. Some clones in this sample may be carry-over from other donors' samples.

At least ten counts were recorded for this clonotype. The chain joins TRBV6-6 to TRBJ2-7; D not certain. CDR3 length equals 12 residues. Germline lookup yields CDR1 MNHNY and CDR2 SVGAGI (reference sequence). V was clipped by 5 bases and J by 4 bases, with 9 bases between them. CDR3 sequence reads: CASSLPQYEQYF. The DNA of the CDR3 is TGTGCCAGCAGTCTACCCCAGTACGAGCAGTACTTC.

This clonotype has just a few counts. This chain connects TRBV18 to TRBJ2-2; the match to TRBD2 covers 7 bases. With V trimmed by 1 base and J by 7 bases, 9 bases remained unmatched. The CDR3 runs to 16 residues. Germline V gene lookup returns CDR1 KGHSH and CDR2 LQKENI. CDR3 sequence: CASSPRVAGVFGELFF. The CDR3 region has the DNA TGTGCCAGCTCACCACGTGTGGCGGGAGTTTTCGGGGAGCTGTTTTTT.

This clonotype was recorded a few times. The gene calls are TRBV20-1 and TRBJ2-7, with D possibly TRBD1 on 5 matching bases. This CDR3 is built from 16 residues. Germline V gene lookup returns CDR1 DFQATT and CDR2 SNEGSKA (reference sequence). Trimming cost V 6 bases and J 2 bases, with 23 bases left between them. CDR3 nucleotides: TGCAGTGCGAATCCCCATGGTAGGGGCCGGGCCTACGAGCAGTACTTC. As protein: CSANPHGRGRAYEQYF.

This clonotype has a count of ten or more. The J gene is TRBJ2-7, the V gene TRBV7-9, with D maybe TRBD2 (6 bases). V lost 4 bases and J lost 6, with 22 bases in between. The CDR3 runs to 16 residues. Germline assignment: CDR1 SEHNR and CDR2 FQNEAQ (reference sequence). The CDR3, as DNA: TGTGCCAGCAGCTCAAGCGGCACTAGCATCAGAGGCGAGCAGTACTTC. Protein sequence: CASSSSGTSIRGEQYF. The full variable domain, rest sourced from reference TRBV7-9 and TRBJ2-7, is DTGVSQNPRHKITKRGQNVTFRCDPISEHNRLYWYRQTLGQGPEFLTYFQNEAQLEKSRLLSDRFSAERPKGSFSTLEIQRTEQGDSAMYLCASSSSGTSIRGEQYFGPGTRLTVT.

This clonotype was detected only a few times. The DNA of the CDR3 is TGTGCCAGCAGTTTAATGGACTCCGGACTAGCCAAAAACATTCAGTACTTC. Its translation is CASSLMDSGLAKNIQYF. The chain combines TRBV28 with TRBJ2-4; the D gene is possibly TRBD2 (5 bases). V gave up 2 bases and J gave up 0 bases, with 14 bases separating them. This CDR3 is built from 17 residues. Looked up from germline, CDR1 is MDHEN and CDR2 is SYDVKM.

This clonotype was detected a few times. The DNA for the CDR3 is TGTGCCACCAGCCCGACAGGGATCACAGATACGCAGTATTTT. This gives the protein CATSPTGITDTQYF. The V gene is TRBV24-1, the J gene TRBJ2-3; TRBD1 matches at 7 bases. The V segment lost 7 bases and the J segment 2 bases; nucleotides outside the gene matches: 5. The germline CDR1 and CDR2 sequences are KGHDR and SFDVKD. CDR3 length: 14 amino acids.

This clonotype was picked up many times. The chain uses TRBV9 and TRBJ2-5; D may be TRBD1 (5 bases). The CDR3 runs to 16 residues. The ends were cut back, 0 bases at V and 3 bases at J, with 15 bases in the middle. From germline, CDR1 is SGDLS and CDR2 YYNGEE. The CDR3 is CASSVEKGNREETQYF. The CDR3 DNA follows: TGTGCCAGCAGCGTAGAGAAGGGGAACCGGGAAGAGACCCAGTACTTC.

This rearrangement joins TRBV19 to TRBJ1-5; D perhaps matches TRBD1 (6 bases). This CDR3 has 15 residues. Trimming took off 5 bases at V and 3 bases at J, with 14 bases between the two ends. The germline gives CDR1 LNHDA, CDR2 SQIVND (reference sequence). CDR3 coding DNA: TGTGCCAGTAGTGGGACATCCCTATTCAATCAGCCCCAGCATTTT. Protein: CASSGTSLFNQPQHF.

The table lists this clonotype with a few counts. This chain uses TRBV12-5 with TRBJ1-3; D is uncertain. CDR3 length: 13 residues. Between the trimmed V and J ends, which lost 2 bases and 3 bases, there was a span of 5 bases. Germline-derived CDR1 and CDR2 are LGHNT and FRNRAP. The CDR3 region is CASGLTRGNTIYF. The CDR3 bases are TGTGCTAGTGGTTTGACCCGTGGAAACACCATATATTTT.

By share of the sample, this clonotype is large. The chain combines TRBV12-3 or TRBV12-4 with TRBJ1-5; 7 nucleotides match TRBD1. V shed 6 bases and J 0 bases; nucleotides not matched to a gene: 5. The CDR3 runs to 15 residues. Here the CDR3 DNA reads TGTGCCAGCAGCTCCCGGGACAGTAGCAATCAGCCCCAGCATTTT. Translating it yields CASSSRDSSNQPQHF.

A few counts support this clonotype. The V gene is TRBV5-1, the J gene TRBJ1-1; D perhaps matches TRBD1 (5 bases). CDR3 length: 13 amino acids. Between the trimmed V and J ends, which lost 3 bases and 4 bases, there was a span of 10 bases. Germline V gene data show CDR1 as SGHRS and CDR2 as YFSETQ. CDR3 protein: CASSSQVTTEAFF. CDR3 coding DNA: TGCGCCAGCAGCTCACAGGTGACCACTGAAGCTTTCTTT.

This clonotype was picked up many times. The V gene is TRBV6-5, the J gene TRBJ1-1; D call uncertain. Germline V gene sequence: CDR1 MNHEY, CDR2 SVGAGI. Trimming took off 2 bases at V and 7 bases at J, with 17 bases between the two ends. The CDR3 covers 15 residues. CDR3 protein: CASSYLKLDLGEAFF. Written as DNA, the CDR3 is TGTGCCAGCAGTTACCTGAAACTGGACTTGGGTGAAGCTTTCTTT.

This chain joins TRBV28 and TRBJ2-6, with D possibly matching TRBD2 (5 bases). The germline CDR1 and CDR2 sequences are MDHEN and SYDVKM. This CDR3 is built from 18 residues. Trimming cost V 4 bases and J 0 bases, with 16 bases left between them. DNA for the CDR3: TGTGCCAGCAGTTATCCGGGATCAGGCCTCTCTGGGGCCAACGTCCTGACTTTC. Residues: CASSYPGSGLSGANVLTF.

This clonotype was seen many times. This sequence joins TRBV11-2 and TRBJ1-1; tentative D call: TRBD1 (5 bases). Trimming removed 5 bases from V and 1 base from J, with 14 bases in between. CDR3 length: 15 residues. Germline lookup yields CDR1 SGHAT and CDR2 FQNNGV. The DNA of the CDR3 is TGTGCCAGCAGCCGAGACAGTCGGGGGAACACTGAAGCTTTCTTT. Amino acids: CASSRDSRGNTEAFF.

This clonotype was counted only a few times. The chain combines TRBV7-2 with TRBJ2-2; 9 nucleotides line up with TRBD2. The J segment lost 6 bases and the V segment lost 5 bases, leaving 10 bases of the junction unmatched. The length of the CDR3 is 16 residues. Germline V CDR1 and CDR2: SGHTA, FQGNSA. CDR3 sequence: CASSPGVAGVSGELFF. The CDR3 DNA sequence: TGTGCCAGCAGCCCCGGGGTAGCGGGAGTGTCCGGGGAGCTGTTTTTT.

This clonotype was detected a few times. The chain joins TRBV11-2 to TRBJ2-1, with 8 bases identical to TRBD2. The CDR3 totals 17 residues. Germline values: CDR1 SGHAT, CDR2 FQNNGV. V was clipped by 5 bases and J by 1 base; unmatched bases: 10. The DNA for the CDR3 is TGTGCCAGCAGCGCAAGCCTAGTAGCGGGATCCTACAATGAGCAGTTCTTC. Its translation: CASSASLVAGSYNEQFF.

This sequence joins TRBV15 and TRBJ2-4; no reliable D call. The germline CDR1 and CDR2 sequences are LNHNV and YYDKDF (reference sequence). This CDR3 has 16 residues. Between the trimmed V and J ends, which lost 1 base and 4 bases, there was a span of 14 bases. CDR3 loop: CATSRVVEAPKNIQYF. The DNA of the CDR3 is TGTGCCACCAGCAGAGTAGTTGAAGCCCCTAAAAACATTCAGTACTTC.

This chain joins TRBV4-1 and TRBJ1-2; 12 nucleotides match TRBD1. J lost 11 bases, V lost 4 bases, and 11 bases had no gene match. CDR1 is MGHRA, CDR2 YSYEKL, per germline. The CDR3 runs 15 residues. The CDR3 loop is CASSPLLGTGGWYTF. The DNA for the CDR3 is TGCGCCAGCAGCCCGCTTCTGGGGACAGGGGGCTGGTACACCTTC.

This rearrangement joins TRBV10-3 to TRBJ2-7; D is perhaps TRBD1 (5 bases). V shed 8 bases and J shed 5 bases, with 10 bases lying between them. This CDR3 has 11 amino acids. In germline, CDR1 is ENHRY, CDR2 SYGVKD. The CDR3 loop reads CAISNRNEQYF. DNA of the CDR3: TGTGCCATCTCCAACAGGAACGAGCAGTACTTC.

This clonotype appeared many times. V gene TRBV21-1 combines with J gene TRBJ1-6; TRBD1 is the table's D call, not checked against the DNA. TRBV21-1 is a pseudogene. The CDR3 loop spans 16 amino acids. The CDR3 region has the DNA TGTGCCAGCAGCAAGGGACAGGTCCCGTATAATTCACCCCTCCACTTT. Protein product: CASSKGQVPYNSPLHF.

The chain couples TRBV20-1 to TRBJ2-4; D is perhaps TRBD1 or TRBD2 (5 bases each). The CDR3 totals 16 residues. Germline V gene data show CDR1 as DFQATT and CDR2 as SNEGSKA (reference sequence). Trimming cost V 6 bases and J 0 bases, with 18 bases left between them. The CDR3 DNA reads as TGCAGTGCACAGACGCCGGGGCAGCTAGCCAAAAACATTCAGTACTTC. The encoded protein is CSAQTPGQLAKNIQYF.

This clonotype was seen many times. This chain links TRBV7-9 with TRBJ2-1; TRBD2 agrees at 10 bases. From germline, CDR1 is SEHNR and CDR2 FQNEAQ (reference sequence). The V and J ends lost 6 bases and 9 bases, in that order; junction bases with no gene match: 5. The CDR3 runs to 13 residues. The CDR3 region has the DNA TGTGCCAGCAGGGAGCGGGAGGGCCGTGAGCAGTTCTTC. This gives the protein CASREREGREQFF.

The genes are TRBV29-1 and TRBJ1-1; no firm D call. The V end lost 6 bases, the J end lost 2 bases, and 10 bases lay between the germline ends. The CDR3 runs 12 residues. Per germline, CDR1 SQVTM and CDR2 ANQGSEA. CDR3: CSVRRHNTEAFF. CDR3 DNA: TGCAGCGTCCGACGACACAACACTGAAGCTTTCTTT.

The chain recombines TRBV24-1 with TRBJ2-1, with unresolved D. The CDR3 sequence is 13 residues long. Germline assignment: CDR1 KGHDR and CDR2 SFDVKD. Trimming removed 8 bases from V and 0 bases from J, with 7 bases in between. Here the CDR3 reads CATMSSSYNEQFF. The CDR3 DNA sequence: TGTGCCACCATGAGTAGCTCCTACAATGAGCAGTTCTTC.

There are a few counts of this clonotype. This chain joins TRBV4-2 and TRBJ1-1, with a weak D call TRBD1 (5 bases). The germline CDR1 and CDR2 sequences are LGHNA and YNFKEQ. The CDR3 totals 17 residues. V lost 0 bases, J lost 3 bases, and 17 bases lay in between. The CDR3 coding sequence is TGTGCCAGCAGCCAAGACGGAGAAACAGGCGTGGACACTGAAGCTTTCTTT. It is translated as CASSQDGETGVDTEAFF.

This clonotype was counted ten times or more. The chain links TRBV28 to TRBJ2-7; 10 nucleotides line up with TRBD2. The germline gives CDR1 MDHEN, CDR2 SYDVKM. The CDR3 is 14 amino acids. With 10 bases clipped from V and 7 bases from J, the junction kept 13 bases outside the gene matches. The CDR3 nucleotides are TGTGCCACTAGCGGGAGAAAACCTGCCGAAGAGCAGTACTTC. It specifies CATSGRKPAEEQYF.

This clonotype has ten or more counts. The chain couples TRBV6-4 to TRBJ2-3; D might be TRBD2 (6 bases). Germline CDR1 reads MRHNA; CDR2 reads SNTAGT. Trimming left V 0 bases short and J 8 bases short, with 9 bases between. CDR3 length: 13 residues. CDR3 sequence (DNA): TGTGCCAGCAGTGACTCTGGGCGGGGTACGCAGTATTTT. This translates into CASSDSGRGTQYF.

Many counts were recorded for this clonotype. CDR3 in DNA: TGTGCCAGCAGTTTGGGATTTAATTCACCCCTCCACTTT. This encodes CASSLGFNSPLHF. This chain links TRBV12-3 or TRBV12-4 with TRBJ1-6; D is unclear. V was trimmed by 3 bases and J by 6 bases, leaving 6 bases between them. CDR3 length equals 13 residues.

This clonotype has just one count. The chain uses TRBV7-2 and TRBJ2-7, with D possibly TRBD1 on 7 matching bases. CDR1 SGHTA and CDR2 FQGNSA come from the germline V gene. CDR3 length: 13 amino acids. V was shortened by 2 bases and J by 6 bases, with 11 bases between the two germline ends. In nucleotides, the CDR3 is TGTGCCAGCAGCTTACTCCAGGGGGGCGAGCAGTACTTC. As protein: CASSLLQGGEQYF.

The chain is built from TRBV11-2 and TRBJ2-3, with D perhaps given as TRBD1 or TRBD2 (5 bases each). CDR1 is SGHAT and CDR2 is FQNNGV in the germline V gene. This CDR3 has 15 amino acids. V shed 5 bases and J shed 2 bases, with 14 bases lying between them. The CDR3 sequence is CASSPPGPYTDTQYF. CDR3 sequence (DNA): TGTGCCAGCAGCCCTCCGGGACCCTACACAGATACGCAGTATTTT. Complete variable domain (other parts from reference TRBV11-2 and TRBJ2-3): EAGVAQSPRYKIIEKRQSVAFWCNPISGHATLYWYQQILGQGPKLLIQFQNNGVVDDSQLPKDRFSAERLKGVDSTLKIQPAKLEDSAVYLCASSPPGPYTDTQYFGPGTRLTVL.

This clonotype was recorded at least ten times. The CDR3: CASSTQTGVETQYF. The CDR3 DNA reads TGTGCCAGCAGCACCCAGACAGGGGTAGAGACCCAGTACTTC. The J gene is TRBJ2-5, the V gene TRBV7-6; 8 positions agree with TRBD1. Unmatched junction bases numbered 6, after V lost 5 bases and J lost 4 bases. The CDR3 contains 14 residues. The germline CDR1 and CDR2 sequences are SGHVS and FNYEAQ.